This is a list of T cell receptor beta chains from one sample in a study of T cell clones after liver transplantation. Here immunoSEQ multiplex PCR was the method, and the copy in TCRdb shows in-frame clones only, minus some. The profile shows 65,000 to 90,000 clones, about 88% of them singletons. Sequenced here: CD4+ T cells from blood, sampled before liver transplant. These TCRs come from a human donor who received a liver transplant. The CDR3 runs from the conserved cysteine through the conserved F or W. D genes are given only for firm matches. Clone size is not always given. Where it is, it says once, few, many or a class for expanded clones.

size: -; D: -; V: TRBV11-2; J: TRBJ1-4; DNA: TGTGCCAGCAGCTTAGGGCTTGCGTTGGGCGAAAAACTGTTTTTT; CDR3: CASSLGLALGEKLFF
size: -; D: -; V: TRBV6-5; J: TRBJ2-6; DNA: TGTGCCAGCCAGGGGAGCTCTGGGGCCAACGTCCTGACTTTC; CDR3: CASQGSSGANVLTF
size: -; D: -; V: TRBV19; J: TRBJ1-5; DNA: TGTGCCAGTAGTATCGACAGCTTCGAGCCCCAGCATTTT; CDR3: CASSIDSFEPQHF
size: once; D: -; V: TRBV4-3; J: TRBJ2-5; DNA: TGCGCCAGCAGCCAAGGGACAGTACCGTCGACCCAGTACTTC; CDR3: CASSQGTVPSTQYF
size: once; D: TRBD1; V: TRBV11-3; J: TRBJ2-7; DNA: TGTGCCAGCAGCCCATCCGGGACAGGGAGGACCTACGAGCAGTACTTC; CDR3: CASSPSGTGRTYEQYF
size: -; D: -; V: TRBV6-1; J: TRBJ1-3; DNA: TGTGCCACCCAGCCGGGGATTAAGGGAAACACCATATATTTT; CDR3: CATQPGIKGNTIYF
size: few; D: -; V: TRBV7-2; J: TRBJ1-5; DNA: TGTGCCAGCAGCTTAGGGGAAACAGGAGGGGCAGAGCCCCAGCATTTT; CDR3: CASSLGETGGAEPQHF
size: -; D: -; V: TRBV30; J: TRBJ2-2; DNA: TGTGCCTGGAAACAGGCTGAGACCGGGGAGCTGTTTTTT; CDR3: CAWKQAETGELFF
size: -; D: TRBD2; V: TRBV27; J: TRBJ2-3; DNA: TGTGCCAGCAGTTTAAGCGGGAGGGCCCGGACAGATACGCAGTATTTT; CDR3: CASSLSGRARTDTQYF
size: -; D: -; V: TRBV5-1; J: TRBJ2-2; DNA: TGCGCCAGCAGCTGGGAGAGCACCGGGGAGCTGTTTTTT; CDR3: CASSWESTGELFF
size: -; D: TRBD2; V: TRBV5-1; J: TRBJ2-7; DNA: TGCGCCAGCAGCTTGACTAGCGGGACGTACGAGCAGTACTTC; CDR3: CASSLTSGTYEQYF
size: -; D: TRBD2; V: TRBV2; J: TRBJ2-2; DNA: TGTGCCAGCAGTGAACTAGCGGGCACCGGGGAGCTGTTTTTT; CDR3: CASSELAGTGELFF
size: -; D: TRBD1; V: TRBV6-6; J: TRBJ1-4; DNA: TGTGCCAGCAGTCGACAGGGACGGAATGAAAAACTGTTTTTT; CDR3: CASSRQGRNEKLFF
size: -; D: TRBD1; V: TRBV11-3; J: TRBJ1-1; DNA: TGTGCCAGCAGCTTAGCCCAGGGGGCCGTTAAAGCTGAAGCTTTCTTT; CDR3: CASSLAQGAVKAEAFF
size: -; D: -; V: TRBV5-4; J: TRBJ1-6; DNA: TGTGCCAGCAGCACTAAAGGACGGTTTTATAATTCACCCCTCCACTTT; CDR3: CASSTKGRFYNSPLHF
size: -; D: -; V: TRBV7-8; J: TRBJ1-5; DNA: TGTGCCAGCAGCTTAGTCCGAGGGAAACTAAATCAGCCCCAGCATTTT; CDR3: CASSLVRGKLNQPQHF
size: -; D: TRBD2; V: TRBV29-1; J: TRBJ2-1; DNA: TGCAGCGTTGTGGGGCGACTAGCAGGCGATGAGCAGTTCTTC; CDR3: CSVVGRLAGDEQFF
size: -; D: -; V: TRBV6-9; J: TRBJ1-2; DNA: TGTGCCACCCAGGCCAGGGAGTACTATGGCTACACCTTC; CDR3: CATQAREYYGYTF
size: -; D: TRBD1; V: TRBV19; J: TRBJ1-4; DNA: TGTGCCAGTAGCAAGCCCCGACAGGGAAATGAAAAACTGTTTTTT; CDR3: CASSKPRQGNEKLFF
size: once; D: TRBD2; V: TRBV7-9; J: TRBJ2-5; DNA: TGTGCCAGCAGCCCGAGCGGGAGAAGGGAGCAAGAGACCCAGTACTTC; CDR3: CASSPSGRREQETQYF
size: few; D: TRBD1; V: TRBV28; J: TRBJ1-5; DNA: TGTGCCAGCAGCGACATTAGGACAGGCTATCAGCCCCAGCATTTT; CDR3: CASSDIRTGYQPQHF
size: -; D: -; V: TRBV19; J: TRBJ1-5; DNA: TGTGCCAGTAAGTCAGACCATAGCAATCAGCCCCAGCATTTT; CDR3: CASKSDHSNQPQHF
size: -; D: -; V: TRBV9; J: TRBJ2-7; DNA: TGTGCCAGCAGCACCGGTAGCGACGGACCGAAGGGCGAGCAGTACTTC; CDR3: CASSTGSDGPKGEQYF
size: -; D: -; V: TRBV29-1; J: TRBJ2-5; DNA: TGCAGCTTCGAAGGTACAGGTAGTCGGGAGCAGTACTTC; CDR3: CSFEGTGSREQYF
size: -; D: -; V: TRBV7-2; J: TRBJ2-2; DNA: TGTGCCAGCAGCTATACCTCCGCAATTAACACCGGGGAGCTGTTTTTT; CDR3: CASSYTSAINTGELFF
size: -; D: -; V: TRBV28; J: TRBJ2-3; DNA: TGTGCCAGCAGCGGGGGGACAGGCGGGACAGATACGCAGTATTTT; CDR3: CASSGGTGGTDTQYF
size: once; D: TRBD1; V: TRBV7-2; J: TRBJ1-4; DNA: TGTGCCAGCAGGACAGGGACCCAGGGTGGTGCTAATGAAAAACTGTTTTTT; CDR3: CASRTGTQGGANEKLFF
size: once; D: TRBD2; V: TRBV19; J: TRBJ2-1; DNA: TGTGCCAGTAGTATAGCGTCTAGCGGGAGGAGCTACAATGAGCAGTTCTTC; CDR3: CASSIASSGRSYNEQFF
size: -; D: -; V: TRBV5-1; J: TRBJ1-4; DNA: TGCGCCAGCAGCTTGGATGCACGGGGTGAAAAACTGTTTTTT; CDR3: CASSLDARGEKLFF
size: -; D: -; V: TRBV12-2; J: TRBJ1-5; DNA: TGTGCAAGTCGCTTAGTCTTCCCGACCCGGCAGCCCCAGCATTTT; CDR3: CASRLVFPTRQPQHF
size: -; D: TRBD1; V: TRBV5-1; J: TRBJ2-3; DNA: TGCGCCAGCCGAACGACAGGGGAAGAAGATACGCAGTATTTT; CDR3: CASRTTGEEDTQYF
size: -; D: TRBD2; V: TRBV7-2; J: TRBJ2-3; DNA: TGTGCCAGCAGCTTAAGTGGGACTAGCGACTCCTATACGCAGTATTTT; CDR3: CASSLSGTSDSYTQYF
size: -; D: TRBD2; V: TRBV19; J: TRBJ2-4; DNA: TGTGCCAGTAGTACCCGGACTAGCGGGAGTCCTTTAGCCAAAAACATTCAGTACTTC; CDR3: CASSTRTSGSPLAKNIQYF
size: -; D: -; V: TRBV29-1; J: TRBJ2-5; DNA: TGCAGCGTTGACAGGTACCAAGAGACCCAGTACTTC; CDR3: CSVDRYQETQYF
size: -; D: -; V: TRBV2; J: TRBJ2-5; DNA: TGTGCCAGCAGTGAAAGGGGGACCCAGTACTTC; CDR3: CASSERGTQYF
size: -; D: TRBD2; V: TRBV4-1; J: TRBJ2-5; DNA: TGCGCCAGCGGTCGGGGGGATACCCAAGAGACCCAGTACTTC; CDR3: CASGRGDTQETQYF
size: -; D: TRBD1; V: TRBV18; J: TRBJ2-1; DNA: TGTGCCAGCTCCCGCACCGGGACAGGGTACAATGAGCAGTTCTTC; CDR3: CASSRTGTGYNEQFF
size: -; D: -; V: TRBV6-6; J: TRBJ2-7; DNA: TGTGCCAGCAGTTACGGGACTGAGTCCTACGAGCAGTACTTC; CDR3: CASSYGTESYEQYF
size: -; D: -; V: TRBV29-1; J: TRBJ1-5; DNA: TGCAGCGTTGGGGCAGGCCTCAATCAGCCCCAGCATTTT; CDR3: CSVGAGLNQPQHF
size: -; D: -; V: TRBV7-3; J: TRBJ1-1; DNA: TGTGCCAGCAGTGCGGGGGGTATGAACACTGAAGCTTTCTTT; CDR3: CASSAGGMNTEAFF
size: -; D: TRBD2; V: TRBV11-2; J: TRBJ2-3; DNA: TGTGCCAGCAGCAATCTACTAGCGGGAGGAGCAGATACGCAGTATTTT; CDR3: CASSNLLAGGADTQYF
size: few; D: -; V: TRBV6-1; J: TRBJ1-2; DNA: TGTGCCAGCAGTGAAAAGGTCAGGGACTATGGCTACACCTTC; CDR3: CASSEKVRDYGYTF
size: -; D: TRBD2; V: TRBV5-1; J: TRBJ2-7; DNA: TGCGCCAGCAGCTTGACTAGCGGGAATTCCTACGAGCAGTACTTC; CDR3: CASSLTSGNSYEQYF
size: -; D: TRBD2; V: TRBV30; J: TRBJ2-5; DNA: TGTGCCTGGAGTCCGAGGCTAGCGGGAGGTTCCAGGGTAGAGACCCAGTACTTC; CDR3: CAWSPRLAGGSRVETQYF
size: -; D: -; V: TRBV6-6; J: TRBJ2-1; DNA: TGTGCCAGCAGTTACTCGACCCAGGGGAATGAGCAGTTCTTC; CDR3: CASSYSTQGNEQFF
size: once; D: TRBD1; V: TRBV4-3; J: TRBJ1-4; DNA: TGCGCCAGCAGCCCAGAGGGGACAGTCAGTGAAAAACTGTTTTTT; CDR3: CASSPEGTVSEKLFF
size: -; D: -; V: TRBV6-1; J: TRBJ2-5; DNA: TGTGCCAGCAGTGAAGGTGGATGGCCGTCTTTCGAGACCCAGTACTTC; CDR3: CASSEGGWPSFETQYF
size: -; D: TRBD2; V: TRBV11-3; J: TRBJ2-3; DNA: TGTGCCAGCAGCTCAGACCAGACTAGCGGTTTTGCGGATACGCAGTATTTT; CDR3: CASSSDQTSGFADTQYF
size: -; D: TRBD1; V: TRBV27; J: TRBJ1-1; DNA: TGTGCCAGCAGTTTCTTCGGACAGGGAGACACTGAAGCTTTCTTT; CDR3: CASSFFGQGDTEAFF
size: -; D: TRBD1; V: TRBV28; J: TRBJ1-3; DNA: TGTGCCAGCAGTCCCGCCCGTGGACAGGGGGCAGTTGGAAACACCATATATTTT; CDR3: CASSPARGQGAVGNTIYF
size: -; D: TRBD2; V: TRBV6-6; J: TRBJ2-1; DNA: TGTGCCAGCAGTTCGACTAGCGGGAGCAACAATGAGCAGTTCTTC; CDR3: CASSSTSGSNNEQFF
size: -; D: -; V: TRBV5-1; J: TRBJ1-1; DNA: TGCGCCAGCAGCTCTCTTACGCAAGGACCCATGAACACTGAAGCTTTCTTT; CDR3: CASSSLTQGPMNTEAFF
size: -; D: -; V: TRBV21-1; J: TRBJ2-3; DNA: TGTGCCAGCAGCCCCTCGGGGGGCGAGGATACGCAGTATTTT; CDR3: CASSPSGGEDTQYF